Reported below is one TCR beta chain. This CDR3 is 17 amino acids long. V was clipped by 0 bases and J by 0 bases, with 14 bases between them. CDR1 and CDR2 from the germline V gene are SGHDT and YYEEEE. The data were obtained in a study of PD-L1 blockade in urothelial cancer. Method: immunoSEQ multiplex PCR; TCRdb's copy keeps in-frame clones and lacks some. The sample has fewer than 45,000 clones, roughly four fifths seen once. The sequence was collected from a man in his 70s with urothelial cancer. The genes are TRBV5-6 and TRBJ2-3, with D uncertain. Material: PBMCs, obtained around atezolizumab (anti-PD-L1) treatment. CDR3 protein: CASSLAFPAPSTDTQYF. The CDR3 DNA reads TGTGCCAGCAGCTTGGCCTTTCCCGCGCCAAGCACAGATACGCAGTATTTT.